This TCR beta chain was obtained from a study of T cells in Graves' hyperthyroidism and ophthalmopathy (dated by TCRdb to about 2019). General notes on the study: Peripheral blood samples were taken at initial diagnosis, before any treatment was given. After blood sampling, hyperthyroidism patients were treated with methimazole at a starting dose of 30 mg daily, and ophthalmopathy patients were treated with high-dose intravenous methylprednisolone. An independent validation cohort of around 19 hyperthyroidism patients and more than 15 patients who later progressed to ophthalmopathy tested prospective prediction of ophthalmopathy. The paper describes TCR Vbeta CDR3 sequencing of more than 120 peripheral blood samples, made up of about 41 ophthalmopathy patients, 70 to 80 hyperthyroidism patients and 17 progressor patients. In roughly six Graves' hyperthyroidism patients, the study also compared T-cell repertoires from thyroid tissue with T-cell repertoires from blood. For training and testing, the 110 or so patients in the discovery cohort were randomly divided in a 7:3 ratio. TCR V-J signatures able to tell the groups apart were searched for in a discovery cohort of 90 to 100 patients, of whom over 40 had Graves' ophthalmopathy and about 60 had stable Graves' hyperthyroidism.

The research as a whole found: In validation, the model predicted progression to ophthalmopathy with about 71% sensitivity and approximately 72% specificity, a median of 6.5 months before onset. Most expanded thyroid clonotypes (frequency above 0.001) were also detected in blood, a finding suggesting that blood repertoires may reflect thyroid immune responses. A model built on a 13 V-J signature distinguished ophthalmopathy from stable hyperthyroidism, reaching 85% to 90% sensitivity and about 81% specificity in cross-validation and 80%/75% in testing. No statistical method was used to fix the sample size in advance, and group allocation was not hidden from the investigators.

Amplification of TCR beta CDR3 regions was carried out from RNA transcripts. The TCR CDR3 was subjected to a first round of RT-PCR using the HTBI primer set and the Qiagen OneStep RT-PCR kit. A second multiplex PCR round built the libraries, followed by size selection and purification. The libraries were sequenced on an Illumina HiSeq2000 using paired-end 100 bp reads. In the source study's methods: SOAPnuke was used to process the raw data, with reads discarded if the reads contained adapters or uncalled bases, had a mean Phred below 15, or lacked an exact constant-primer or identifier match. COPE v1.2.5 was used to merge high-quality paired reads, and clonotypes were defined as unique nucleotide sequences. MiTCR v1.1 was used to align the clonotypes against IMGT TRBV, TRBD and TRBJ reference segments. The analysis included only V-J combinations with a frequency above 0.0001, which together covered 99% to 99.2% of the repertoires. A TCS score was defined as the ratio between F50 (clonal expansion) and ExV (chaos), using BLOSUM62-based TCRdist between CDR3 peptides within each V-J. Welch's t-statistics and random forest reduced fewer than 550 V-J features to some 14, which were used in a naive Bayes classifier (R e1071). Using fastp trimming at Q25 and MiXCR clonotype assembly, TCRdb reanalyzed the public sequencing data and kept in-frame beta chains. Each CDR3 protein gets just one entry, which takes the most common genes and DNA from the rows behind it. In this record, the V and J calls reflect TCRdb's handling and not the investigators' own analysis. The sample table contains over 45,000 distinct CDR3 sequences; only one count was recorded for over 40% of them. The ten largest clonotypes hold roughly a tenth of the sample.

About this clonotype: Its antigen is still unknown. No base qualities exist here, and no much larger clone lies one base off it.

Ophthalmopathy patients had moderately to severely active disease, with a Clinical Activity Score of 3 or more, a NOSPECS grade of 4 or more, and a disease duration of less than 3 months. Any patient with an uncontrolled infection, another autoimmune disease, pregnancy or lactation was excluded. Diagnoses were established on the basis of clinical symptoms, serum thyroxine and TRAb, thyroid ultrasound, and orbital computed tomography. Ficoll-Paque density gradient centrifugation was used to isolate PBMCs from about 10 ml of fresh peripheral blood. Total RNA was extracted using Trizol reagent, and RNA quality was assessed on an Agilent 2100 Bioanalyzer. After removal of 6 bases from V and 8 bases from J, the junction retains 8 bases not matched to a gene. From the cysteine through the phenylalanine, the CDR3 covers 14 amino acids. The entry retains the CDR3 DNA only, 42 bases that are in frame from base 1. According to the germline V gene, CDR1 reads KGHDR and CDR2 reads SFDVKD.

Material: blood. This chain joins TRBV24-1 to TRBJ1-4, with 7 central nucleotides matching TRBD1. This TCR derives from a woman aged 45-60 years with Graves' ophthalmopathy. For the CDR3, the sequence is CATSLTGVYEKLFF. The nucleotide sequence is TGTGCCACCAGTTTAACAGGGGTATACGAAAAACTGTTTTTT.